The source of this T cell receptor (beta chain) is a study of blood T cell repertoires in COVID-19. Study information: Specimens from acute and convalescent COVID-19 originated in the United States, Italy and Spain. The cDNA or gDNA used as material had been derived from T cells, B-cell-depleted T cells, or PBMCs.

This clone was seen only once. Authors' processing steps: Estimates of nucleated cell counts were drawn from the amplification of reference gene primers. Generated by immunoSEQ multiplex PCR, the TCRdb table keeps only in-frame clones and is missing some. Clone size and the V and J calls come from that table; the DNA yielded D and trimming. Counted here are approximately 99,000 clones, 55% to 75% occurring once; the ten biggest clones make up about 2%. CDR1 is SGDLS, CDR2 YYNGEE, per germline. V was pared by 2 bases and J by 7 bases, with 18 bases between. This CDR3 is 16 amino acids long. The chain combines TRBV9 with TRBJ1-4, with D tentatively TRBD1 (6 bases). The receptor comes from a woman aged 40 to 50 with acute or convalescent COVID-19. The specimen sequenced was peripheral blood. CDR3 DNA sequence: TGTGCCAGCAGCGTCCAGCCGGGGGGGCGAGGTGAAAAACTGTTTTTT. Translating gives CASSVQPGGRGEKLFF.